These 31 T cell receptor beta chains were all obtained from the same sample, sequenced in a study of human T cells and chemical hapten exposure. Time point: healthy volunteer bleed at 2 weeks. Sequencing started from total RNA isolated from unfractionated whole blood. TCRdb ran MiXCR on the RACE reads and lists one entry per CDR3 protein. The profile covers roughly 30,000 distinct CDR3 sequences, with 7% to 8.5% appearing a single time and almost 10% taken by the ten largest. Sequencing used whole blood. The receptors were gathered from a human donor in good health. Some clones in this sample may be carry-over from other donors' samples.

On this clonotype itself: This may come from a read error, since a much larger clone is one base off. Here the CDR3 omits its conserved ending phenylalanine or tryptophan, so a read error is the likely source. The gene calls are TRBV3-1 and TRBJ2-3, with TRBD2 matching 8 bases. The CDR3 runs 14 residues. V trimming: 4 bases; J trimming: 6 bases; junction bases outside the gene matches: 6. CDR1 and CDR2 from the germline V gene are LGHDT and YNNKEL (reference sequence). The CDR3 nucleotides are TGTGCCAGCAGCCGGGGACTAGGGGTTGATACGCAGTATTTG. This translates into CASSRGLGVDTQYL.

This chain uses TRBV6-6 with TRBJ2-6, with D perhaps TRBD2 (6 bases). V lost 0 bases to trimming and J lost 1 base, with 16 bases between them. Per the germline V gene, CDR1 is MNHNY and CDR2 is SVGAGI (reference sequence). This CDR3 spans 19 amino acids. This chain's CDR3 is CASSYSIGEALSGANVLTF. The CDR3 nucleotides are TGTGCCAGCAGTTACTCGATTGGGGAGGCTTTATCTGGGGCCAACGTCCTGACTTTC.

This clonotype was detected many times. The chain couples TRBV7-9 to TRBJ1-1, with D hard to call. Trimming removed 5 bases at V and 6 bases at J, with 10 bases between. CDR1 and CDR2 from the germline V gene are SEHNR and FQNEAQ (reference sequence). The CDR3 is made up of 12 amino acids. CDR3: CASSLMGAEAFF. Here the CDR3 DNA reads TGTGCCAGCAGCCTAATGGGCGCTGAAGCTTTCTTT.

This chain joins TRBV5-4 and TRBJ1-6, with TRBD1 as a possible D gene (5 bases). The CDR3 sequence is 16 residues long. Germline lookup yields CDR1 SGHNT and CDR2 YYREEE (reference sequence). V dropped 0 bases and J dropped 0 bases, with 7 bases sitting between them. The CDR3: CASSLDRSSYNSPLHF. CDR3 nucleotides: TGTGCCAGCAGCTTGGACAGGAGCTCCTATAATTCACCCCTCCACTTT. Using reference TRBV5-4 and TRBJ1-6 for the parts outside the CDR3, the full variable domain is ETGVTQSPTHLIKTRGQQVTLRCSSQSGHNTVSWYQQALGQGPQFIFQYYREEENGRGNFPPRFSGLQFPNYSSELNVNALELDDSALYLCASSLDRSSYNSPLHFGNGTRLTVT.

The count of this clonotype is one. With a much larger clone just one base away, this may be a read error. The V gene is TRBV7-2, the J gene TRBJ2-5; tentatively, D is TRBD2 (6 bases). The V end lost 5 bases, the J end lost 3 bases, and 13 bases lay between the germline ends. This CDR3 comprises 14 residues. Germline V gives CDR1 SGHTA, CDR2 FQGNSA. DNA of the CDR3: TGTGCCAGCAGCCCGAGACTAGTGGAAGAGACCCAGTACTTC. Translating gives CASSPRLVEETQYF.

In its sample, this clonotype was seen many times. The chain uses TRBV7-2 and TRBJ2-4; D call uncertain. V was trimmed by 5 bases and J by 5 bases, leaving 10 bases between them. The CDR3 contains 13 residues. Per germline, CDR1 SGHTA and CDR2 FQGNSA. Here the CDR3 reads CASSPSTQNIQYF. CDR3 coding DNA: TGTGCCAGCAGCCCCTCGACACAAAACATTCAGTACTTC.

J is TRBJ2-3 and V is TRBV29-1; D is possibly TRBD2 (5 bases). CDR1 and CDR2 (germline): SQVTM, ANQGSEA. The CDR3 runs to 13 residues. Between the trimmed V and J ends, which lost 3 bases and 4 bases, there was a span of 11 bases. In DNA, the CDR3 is TGCAGCGTTGACCGCGGGCGCCCAGATACGCAGTATTTT. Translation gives CSVDRGRPDTQYF.

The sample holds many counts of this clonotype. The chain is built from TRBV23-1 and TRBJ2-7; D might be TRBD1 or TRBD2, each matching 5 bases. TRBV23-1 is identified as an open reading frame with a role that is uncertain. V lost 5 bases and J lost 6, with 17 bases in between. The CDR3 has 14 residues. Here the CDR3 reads CASSSGALPGEQYF. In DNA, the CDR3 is TGCGCCAGCAGTTCCGGGGCTCTCCCAGGCGAGCAGTACTTC.

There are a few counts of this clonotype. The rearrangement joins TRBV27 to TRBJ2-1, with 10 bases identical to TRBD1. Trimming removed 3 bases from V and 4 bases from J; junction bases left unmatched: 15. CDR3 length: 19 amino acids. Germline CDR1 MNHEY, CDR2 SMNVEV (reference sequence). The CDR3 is CASSLRTGTGVGSYNEQFF. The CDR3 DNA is TGTGCCAGCAGTTTGAGGACCGGGACAGGGGTAGGCAGTTACAATGAGCAGTTCTTC.

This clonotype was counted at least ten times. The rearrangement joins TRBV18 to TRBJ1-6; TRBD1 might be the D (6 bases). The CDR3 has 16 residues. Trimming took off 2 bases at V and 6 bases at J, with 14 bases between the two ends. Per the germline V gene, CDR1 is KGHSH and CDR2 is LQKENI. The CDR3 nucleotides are TGTGCCAGCTCACCAAACCAGGGGAATGGTAATTCACCCCTCCACTTT. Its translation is CASSPNQGNGNSPLHF.

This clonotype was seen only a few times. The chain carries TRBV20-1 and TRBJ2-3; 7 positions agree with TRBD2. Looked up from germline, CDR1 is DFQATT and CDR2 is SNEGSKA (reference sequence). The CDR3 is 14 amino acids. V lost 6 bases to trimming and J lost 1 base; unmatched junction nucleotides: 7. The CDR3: CSATPAGRTDTQYF. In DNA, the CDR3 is TGCAGTGCGACCCCAGCGGGACGCACAGATACGCAGTATTTT.

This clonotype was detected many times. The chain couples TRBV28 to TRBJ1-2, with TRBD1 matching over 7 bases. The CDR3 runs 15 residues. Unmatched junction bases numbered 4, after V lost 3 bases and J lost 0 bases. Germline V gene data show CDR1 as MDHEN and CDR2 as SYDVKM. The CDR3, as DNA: TGTGCCAGCAGTTTGGAAGGGGGCGCTAACTATGGCTACACCTTC. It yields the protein CASSLEGGANYGYTF.

CDR3 amino acids: CSAGGQRGDIQYF. CDR3 nucleotide sequence: TGCAGTGCCGGAGGACAGCGAGGGGACATTCAGTACTTC. The chain links TRBV20-1 to TRBJ2-4; D may be TRBD1 (6 bases). CDR3 size: 13 residues. Germline assignment: CDR1 DFQATT and CDR2 SNEGSKA (reference sequence). Trimming took off 6 bases at V and 8 bases at J, with 17 bases between the two ends.

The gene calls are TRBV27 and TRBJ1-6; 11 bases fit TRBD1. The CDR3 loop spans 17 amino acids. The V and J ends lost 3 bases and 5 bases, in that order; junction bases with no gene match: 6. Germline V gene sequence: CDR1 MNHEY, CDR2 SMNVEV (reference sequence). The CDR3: CASSFGQGASHNSPLHF. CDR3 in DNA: TGTGCCAGCAGTTTCGGACAGGGGGCGTCCCATAATTCACCCCTCCACTTT.

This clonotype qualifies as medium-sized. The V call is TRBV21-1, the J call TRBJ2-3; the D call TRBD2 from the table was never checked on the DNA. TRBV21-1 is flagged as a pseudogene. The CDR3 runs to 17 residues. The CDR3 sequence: CASSKGSPSGSTDTQYF. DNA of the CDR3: TGTGCCAGCAGCAAAGGGTCCCCTAGCGGCAGCACAGATACGCAGTATTTT.

CDR3 amino acids: CASSKDLRGAPLHF. In DNA form, the CDR3 reads TGTGCCAGCAGTAAGGACCTCCGCGGGGCACCCCTCCACTTT. The chain is built from TRBV27 and TRBJ1-6; no clear D gene. Germline CDR1 is MNHEY and CDR2 is SMNVEV (reference sequence). The CDR3 runs to 14 residues. V lost 5 bases and J lost 11, with 16 bases in between.

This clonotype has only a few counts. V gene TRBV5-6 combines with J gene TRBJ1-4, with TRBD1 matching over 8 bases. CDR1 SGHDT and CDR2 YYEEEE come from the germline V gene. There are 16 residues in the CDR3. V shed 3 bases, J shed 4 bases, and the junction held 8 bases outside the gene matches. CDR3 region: CASSSYQGASNEKLFF. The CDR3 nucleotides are TGTGCCAGCAGCTCCTATCAGGGGGCTAGTAATGAAAAACTGTTTTTT.

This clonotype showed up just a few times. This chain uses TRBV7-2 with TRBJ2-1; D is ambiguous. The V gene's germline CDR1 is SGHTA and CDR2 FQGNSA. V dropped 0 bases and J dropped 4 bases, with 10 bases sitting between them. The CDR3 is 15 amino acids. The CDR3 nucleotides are TGTGCCAGCAGCTTAGCGCCGGATCCATACAATGAGCAGTTCTTC. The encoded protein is CASSLAPDPYNEQFF.

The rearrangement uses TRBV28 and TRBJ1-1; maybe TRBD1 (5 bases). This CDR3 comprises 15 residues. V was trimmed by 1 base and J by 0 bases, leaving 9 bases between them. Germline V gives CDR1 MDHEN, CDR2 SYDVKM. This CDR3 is CASSLSDSLNTEAFF. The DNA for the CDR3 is TGTGCCAGCAGTTTATCTGACAGCTTGAACACTGAAGCTTTCTTT.

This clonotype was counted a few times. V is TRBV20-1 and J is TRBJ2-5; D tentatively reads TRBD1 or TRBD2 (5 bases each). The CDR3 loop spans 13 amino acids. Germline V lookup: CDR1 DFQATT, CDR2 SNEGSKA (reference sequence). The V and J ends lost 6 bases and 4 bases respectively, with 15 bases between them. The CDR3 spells CSAGTTPRETQYF. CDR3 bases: TGCAGTGCGGGGACCACCCCCCGAGAGACCCAGTACTTC.

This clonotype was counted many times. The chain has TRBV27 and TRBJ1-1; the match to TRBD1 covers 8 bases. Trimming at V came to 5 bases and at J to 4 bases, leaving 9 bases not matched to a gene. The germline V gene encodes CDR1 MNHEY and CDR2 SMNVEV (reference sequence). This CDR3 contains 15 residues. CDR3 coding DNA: TGTGCCAGCAGTCCCTCAGGGGGCTTGGGCACTGAAGCTTTCTTT. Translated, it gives CASSPSGGLGTEAFF.

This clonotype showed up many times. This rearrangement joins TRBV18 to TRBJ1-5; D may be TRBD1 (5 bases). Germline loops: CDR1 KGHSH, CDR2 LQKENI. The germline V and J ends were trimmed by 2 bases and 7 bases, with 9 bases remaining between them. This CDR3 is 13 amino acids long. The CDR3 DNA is TGTGCCAGCTCACCAGGCAGGGAACAGCCCCAGCATTTT. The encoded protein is CASSPGREQPQHF.

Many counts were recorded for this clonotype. In DNA, the CDR3 is TGCAGTGCTCGTATAGACAGGGGTTCACCCCTCCACTTT. Protein sequence: CSARIDRGSPLHF. V usage is TRBV20-1 and J usage is TRBJ1-6; 8 bases are a match to TRBD1. This CDR3 contains 13 residues. CDR1 is DFQATT and CDR2 is SNEGSKA in the germline V gene (reference sequence). J lost 9 bases, V lost 5 bases, and 6 bases had no gene match.

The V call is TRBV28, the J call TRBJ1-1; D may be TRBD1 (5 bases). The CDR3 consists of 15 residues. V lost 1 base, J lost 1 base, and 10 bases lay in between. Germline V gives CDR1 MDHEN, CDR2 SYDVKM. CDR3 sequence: CASSLSDSWNTEAFF. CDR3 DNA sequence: TGTGCCAGCAGTTTATCTGACAGCTGGAACACTGAAGCTTTCTTT.

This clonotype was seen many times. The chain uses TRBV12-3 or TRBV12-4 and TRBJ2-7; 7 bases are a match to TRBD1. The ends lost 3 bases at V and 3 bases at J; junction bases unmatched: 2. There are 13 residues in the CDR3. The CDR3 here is CASSFRQGYEQYF. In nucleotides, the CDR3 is TGTGCCAGCAGTTTTAGACAGGGCTACGAGCAGTACTTC.

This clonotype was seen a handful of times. Here the CDR3 DNA reads TGTGCCAGCAGTTTACATTCTGACAGTAACTATGGCTACACCTTC. This gives the protein CASSLHSDSNYGYTF. The chain carries TRBV28 and TRBJ1-2; D possibly corresponds to TRBD1 (5 bases). CDR1 and CDR2 from the germline V gene are MDHEN and SYDVKM. The CDR3 extends over 15 amino acids. The germline V and J ends were trimmed by 2 bases and 1 base, with 11 bases remaining between them.

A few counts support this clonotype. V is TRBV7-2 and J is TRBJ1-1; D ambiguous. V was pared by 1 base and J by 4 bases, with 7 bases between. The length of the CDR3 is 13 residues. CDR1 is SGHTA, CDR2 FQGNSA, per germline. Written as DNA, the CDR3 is TGTGCCAGCAGCTTAGGGTTCGGCACTGAAGCTTTCTTT. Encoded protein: CASSLGFGTEAFF.

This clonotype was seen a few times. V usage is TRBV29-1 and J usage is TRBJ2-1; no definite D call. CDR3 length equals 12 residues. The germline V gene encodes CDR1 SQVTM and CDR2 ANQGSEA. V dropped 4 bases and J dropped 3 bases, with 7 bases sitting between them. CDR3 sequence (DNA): TGCAGCGTTGCTGGCAGCTACAATGAGCAGTTCTTC. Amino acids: CSVAGSYNEQFF.

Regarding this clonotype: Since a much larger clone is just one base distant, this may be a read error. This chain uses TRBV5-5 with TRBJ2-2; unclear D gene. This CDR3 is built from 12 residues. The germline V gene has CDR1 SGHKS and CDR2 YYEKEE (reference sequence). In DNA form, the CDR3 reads TGTGTCAGCAGCTTGGCCGTCAGGGAGCTGTTTTTT. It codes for CVSSLAVRELFF.

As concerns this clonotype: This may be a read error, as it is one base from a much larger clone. CDR3 amino acids: CDTSADNNYGYTF. The DNA for the CDR3 is TGTGACACCAGTGCTGACAATAACTATGGCTACACCTTC. The V and J genes are TRBV24-1 and TRBJ1-2; unclear D gene. CDR1 and CDR2 (germline): KGHDR, SFDVKD. The CDR3 spans 13 residues.

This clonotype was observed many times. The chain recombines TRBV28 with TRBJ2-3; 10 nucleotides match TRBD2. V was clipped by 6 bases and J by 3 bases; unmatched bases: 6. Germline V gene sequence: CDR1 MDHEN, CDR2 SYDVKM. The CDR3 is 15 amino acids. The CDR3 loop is CASSRLAGVTDTQYF. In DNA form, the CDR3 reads TGTGCCAGCAGCCGCCTAGCGGGAGTAACAGATACGCAGTATTTT.